The 3 T cell receptor beta chains below all came from one sample that was sequenced in a study of neurological immune-mediated disorders. TCRdb itself ran the 5' RACE reads through MiXCR, one entry per CDR3 protein. The profile covers tens of thousands of distinct CDR3 sequences, with less than 8.5% appearing a single time and roughly 4.5% taken by the ten largest. The sequencing sample was made of PBMCs. Receptor source: a woman aged 40 to 50 in good health.

This clonotype was counted at least ten times. The CDR3 here is CASSQALAGGPEFF. The CDR3 DNA follows: TGTGCCAGCAGCCAAGCCTTAGCGGGAGGGCCGGAGTTCTTC. The chain combines TRBV14 with TRBJ2-1, with 11 bases that match TRBD2. The CDR3 consists of 14 residues. Trimming took 1 base from V and 14 from J; bases not matched to a gene: 7. CDR1 SGHDN and CDR2 FVKESK come from the germline V gene.

This clonotype was counted ten times or more. The chain uses TRBV7-9 and TRBJ2-7; 7 bases fit TRBD1. V lost 4 bases, J lost 6 bases, and 9 bases stayed unmatched. The CDR3 consists of 14 residues. The germline V gene encodes CDR1 SEHNR and CDR2 FQNEAQ (reference sequence). In DNA, the CDR3 is TGTGCCAGCAGCTCTTCATACAGGGGTGTCGAGCAGTACGTC. Translating it yields CASSSSYRGVEQYV.

This chain connects TRBV5-1 to TRBJ2-3, with 8 bases that match TRBD1. The junction had 3 bases not matched to a gene; V was cut back by 0 bases and J by 3 bases. CDR3 length: 15 residues. Germline V gene sequence: CDR1 SGHRS, CDR2 YFSETQ. CDR3 sequence reads: CASSLAGQVTDTQYF. CDR3 coding DNA: TGCGCCAGCAGCTTGGCGGGACAGGTAACAGATACGCAGTATTTT.